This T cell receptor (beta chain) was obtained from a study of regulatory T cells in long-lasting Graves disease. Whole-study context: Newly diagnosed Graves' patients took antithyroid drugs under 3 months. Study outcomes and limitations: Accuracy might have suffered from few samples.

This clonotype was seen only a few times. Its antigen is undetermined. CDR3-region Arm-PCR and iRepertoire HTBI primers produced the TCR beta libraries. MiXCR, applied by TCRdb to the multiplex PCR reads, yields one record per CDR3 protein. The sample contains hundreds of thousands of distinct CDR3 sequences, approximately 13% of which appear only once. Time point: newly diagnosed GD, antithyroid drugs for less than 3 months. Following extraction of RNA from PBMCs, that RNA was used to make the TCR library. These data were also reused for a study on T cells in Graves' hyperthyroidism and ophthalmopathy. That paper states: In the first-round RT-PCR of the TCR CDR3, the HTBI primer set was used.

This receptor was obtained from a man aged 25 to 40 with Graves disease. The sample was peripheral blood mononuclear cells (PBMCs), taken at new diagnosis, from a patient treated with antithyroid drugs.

In nucleotides, the CDR3 is TGCAGCGTTGAAGGTCTACAGGGGCCCAATGAGCAGTTCTTC. Residues: CSVEGLQGPNEQFF. The chain is built from TRBV29-1 and TRBJ2-1, with TRBD1 identical over 7 bases. Germline trimming cut 1 base from V and 6 bases from J; bases unmatched to any gene: 6. From germline, CDR1 is SQVTM and CDR2 ANQGSEA. This CDR3 is built from 14 residues.